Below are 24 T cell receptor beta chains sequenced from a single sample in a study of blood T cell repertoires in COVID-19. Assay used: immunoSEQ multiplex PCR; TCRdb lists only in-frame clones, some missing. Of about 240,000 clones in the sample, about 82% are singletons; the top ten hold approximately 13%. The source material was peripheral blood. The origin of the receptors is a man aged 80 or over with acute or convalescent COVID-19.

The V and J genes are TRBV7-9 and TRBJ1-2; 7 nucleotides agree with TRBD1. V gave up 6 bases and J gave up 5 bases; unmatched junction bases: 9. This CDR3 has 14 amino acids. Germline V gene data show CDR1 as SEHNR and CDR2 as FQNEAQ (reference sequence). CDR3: CASRPTGPLYGYTF. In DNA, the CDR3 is TGTGCCAGCAGGCCGACAGGGCCACTTTATGGCTACACCTTC.

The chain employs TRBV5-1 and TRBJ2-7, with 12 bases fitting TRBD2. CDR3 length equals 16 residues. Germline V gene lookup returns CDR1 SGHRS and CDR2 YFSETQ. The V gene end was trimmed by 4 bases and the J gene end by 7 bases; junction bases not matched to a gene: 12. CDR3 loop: CASSPRLAGASREQYF. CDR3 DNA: TGCGCCAGCAGCCCCAGACTAGCGGGAGCCTCCAGGGAGCAGTACTTC.

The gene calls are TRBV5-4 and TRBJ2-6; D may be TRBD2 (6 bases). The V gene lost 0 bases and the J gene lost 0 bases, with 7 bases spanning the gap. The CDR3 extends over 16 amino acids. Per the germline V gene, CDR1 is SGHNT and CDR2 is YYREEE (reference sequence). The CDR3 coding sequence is TGTGCCAGCAGCTTGGTCGGGGGCTCTGGGGCCAACGTCCTGACTTTC. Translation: CASSLVGGSGANVLTF.

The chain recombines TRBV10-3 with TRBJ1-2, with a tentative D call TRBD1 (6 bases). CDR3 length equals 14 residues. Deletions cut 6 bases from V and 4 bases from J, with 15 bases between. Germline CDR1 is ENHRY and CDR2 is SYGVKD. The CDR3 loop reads CAISDQQGSYGYTF. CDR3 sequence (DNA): TGTGCCATCAGCGATCAACAGGGTAGCTATGGCTACACCTTC.

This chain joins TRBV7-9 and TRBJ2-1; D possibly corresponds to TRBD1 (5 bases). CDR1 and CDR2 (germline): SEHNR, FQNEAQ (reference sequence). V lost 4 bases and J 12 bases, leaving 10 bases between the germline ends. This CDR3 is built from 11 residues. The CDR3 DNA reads TGTGCCAGCAGCTCTCAGGGATGGCAGTTCTTC. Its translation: CASSSQGWQFF. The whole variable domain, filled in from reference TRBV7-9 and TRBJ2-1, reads DTGVSQNPRHKITKRGQNVTFRCDPISEHNRLYWYRQTLGQGPEFLTYFQNEAQLEKSRLLSDRFSAERPKGSFSTLEIQRTEQGDSAMYLCASSSQGWQFFGPGTRLTVL.

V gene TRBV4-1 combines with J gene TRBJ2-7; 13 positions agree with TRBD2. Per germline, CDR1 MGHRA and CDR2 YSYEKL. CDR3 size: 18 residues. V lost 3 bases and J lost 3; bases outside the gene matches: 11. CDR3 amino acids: CASSHGTSGNKFHYEQYF. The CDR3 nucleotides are TGCGCCAGCAGCCATGGGACTAGCGGGAACAAATTTCACTACGAGCAGTACTTC.

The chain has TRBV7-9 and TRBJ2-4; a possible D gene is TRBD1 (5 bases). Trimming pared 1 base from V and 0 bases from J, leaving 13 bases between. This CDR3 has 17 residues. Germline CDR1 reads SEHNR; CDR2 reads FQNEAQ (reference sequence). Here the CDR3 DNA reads TGTGCCAGCAGCTTAGACGACAGCTCTTTAGCCAAAAACATTCAGTACTTC. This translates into CASSLDDSSLAKNIQYF. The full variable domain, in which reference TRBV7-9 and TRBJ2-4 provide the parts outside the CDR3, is DTGVSQNPRHKITKRGQNVTFRCDPISEHNRLYWYRQTLGQGPEFLTYFQNEAQLEKSRLLSDRFSAERPKGSFSTLEIQRTEQGDSAMYLCASSLDDSSLAKNIQYFGAGTRLSVL.

Here the CDR3 reads CASSLGRGIWETQYF. The CDR3 coding sequence is TGTGCCAGCAGTTTGGGTAGGGGGATATGGGAGACCCAGTACTTC. The chain is built from TRBV28 and TRBJ2-5; tentative D call: TRBD1 (6 bases). V lost 3 bases and J lost 5, with 16 bases in between. CDR1 and CDR2 from the germline V gene are MDHEN and SYDVKM. The length of the CDR3 is 15 residues.

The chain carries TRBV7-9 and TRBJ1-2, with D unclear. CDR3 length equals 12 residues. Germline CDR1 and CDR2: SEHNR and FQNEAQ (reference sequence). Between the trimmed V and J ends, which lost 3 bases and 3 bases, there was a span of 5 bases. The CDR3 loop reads CASSFSDYGYTF. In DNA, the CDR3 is TGTGCCAGCAGCTTTAGTGACTATGGCTACACCTTC.

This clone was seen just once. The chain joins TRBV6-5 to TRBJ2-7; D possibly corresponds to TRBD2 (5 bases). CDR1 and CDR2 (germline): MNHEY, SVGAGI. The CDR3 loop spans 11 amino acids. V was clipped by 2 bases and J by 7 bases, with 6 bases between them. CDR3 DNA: TGTGCCAGCAGTTACCGGGGAGAGCAGTACTTC. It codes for CASSYRGEQYF.

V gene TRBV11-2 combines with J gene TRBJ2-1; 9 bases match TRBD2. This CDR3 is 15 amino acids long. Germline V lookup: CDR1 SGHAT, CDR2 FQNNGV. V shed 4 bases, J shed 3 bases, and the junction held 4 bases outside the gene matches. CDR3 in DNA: TGTGCCAGCAGCTCCATGCGGGGGGGCTACAATGAGCAGTTCTTC. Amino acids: CASSSMRGGYNEQFF.

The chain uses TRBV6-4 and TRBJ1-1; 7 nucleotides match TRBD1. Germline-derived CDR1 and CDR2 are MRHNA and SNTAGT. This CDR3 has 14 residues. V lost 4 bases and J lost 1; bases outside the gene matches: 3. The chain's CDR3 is CASSVGTANTEAFF. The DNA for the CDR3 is TGTGCCAGCAGTGTCGGGACAGCGAACACTGAAGCTTTCTTT.

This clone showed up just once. The CDR3 region is CASSTGNYGYTF. As DNA, the CDR3 is TGTGCCAGCAGCACAGGGAACTATGGCTACACCTTC. This sequence joins TRBV3-1 (or the pseudogene TRBV3-2) and TRBJ1-2; D may be TRBD1 (6 bases). V shed 5 bases and J shed 2 bases, with 6 bases lying between them. The CDR3 runs 12 residues. Germline V CDR1 and CDR2: LGHDT, YNNKEL (reference sequence).

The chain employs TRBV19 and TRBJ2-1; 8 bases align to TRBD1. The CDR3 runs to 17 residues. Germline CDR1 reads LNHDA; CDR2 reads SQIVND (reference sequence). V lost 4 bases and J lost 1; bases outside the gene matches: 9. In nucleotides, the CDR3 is TGTGCCAGTAGTAGGGGCCGGACAGGGACTTCCTACAATGAGCAGTTCTTC. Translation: CASSRGRTGTSYNEQFF. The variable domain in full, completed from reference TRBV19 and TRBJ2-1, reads DGGITQSPKYLFRKEGQNVTLSCEQNLNHDAMYWYRQDPGQGLRLIYYSQIVNDFQKGDIAEGYSVSREKKESFPLTVTSAQKNPTAFYLCASSRGRTGTSYNEQFFGPGTRLTVL.

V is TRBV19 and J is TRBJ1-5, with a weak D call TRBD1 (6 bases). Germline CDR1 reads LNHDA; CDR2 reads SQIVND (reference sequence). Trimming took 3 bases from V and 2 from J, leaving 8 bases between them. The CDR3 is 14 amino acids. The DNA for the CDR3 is TGTGCCAGTAGTATGGGGGGGCGCAATCAGCCCCAGCATTTT. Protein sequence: CASSMGGRNQPQHF.

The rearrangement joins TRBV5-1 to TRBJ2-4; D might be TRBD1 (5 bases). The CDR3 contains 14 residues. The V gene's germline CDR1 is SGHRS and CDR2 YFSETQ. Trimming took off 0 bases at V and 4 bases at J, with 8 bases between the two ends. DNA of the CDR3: TGCGCCAGCAGCTTGGGACAGCAGAAAAACATTCAGTACTTC. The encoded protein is CASSLGQQKNIQYF.

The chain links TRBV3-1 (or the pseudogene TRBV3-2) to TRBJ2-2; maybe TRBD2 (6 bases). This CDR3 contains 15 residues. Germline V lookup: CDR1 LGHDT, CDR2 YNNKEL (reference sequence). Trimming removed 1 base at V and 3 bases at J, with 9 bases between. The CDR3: CASSQVAGHTGELFF. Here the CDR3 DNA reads TGTGCCAGCAGCCAAGTTGCGGGACACACCGGGGAGCTGTTTTTT.

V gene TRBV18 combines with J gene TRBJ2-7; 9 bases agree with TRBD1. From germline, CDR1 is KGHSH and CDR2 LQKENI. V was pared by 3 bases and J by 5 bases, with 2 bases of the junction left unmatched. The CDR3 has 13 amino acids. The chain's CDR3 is CASSPRTGDEQYF. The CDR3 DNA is TGTGCCAGCTCACCGCGGACAGGGGACGAGCAGTACTTC.

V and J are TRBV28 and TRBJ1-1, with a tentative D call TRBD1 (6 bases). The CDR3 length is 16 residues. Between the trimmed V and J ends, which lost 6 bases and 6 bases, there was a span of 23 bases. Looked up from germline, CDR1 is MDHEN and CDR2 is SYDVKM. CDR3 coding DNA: TGTGCCAGCAGGACACCCATGTACAGGGTGATGCCTGAAGCTTTCTTT. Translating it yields CASRTPMYRVMPEAFF.

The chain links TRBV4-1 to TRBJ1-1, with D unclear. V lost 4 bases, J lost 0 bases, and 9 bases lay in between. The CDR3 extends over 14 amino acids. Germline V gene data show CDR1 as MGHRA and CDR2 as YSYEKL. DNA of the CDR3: TGCGCCAGCAGCCGAACAAGAATGAACACTGAAGCTTTCTTT. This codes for CASSRTRMNTEAFF.

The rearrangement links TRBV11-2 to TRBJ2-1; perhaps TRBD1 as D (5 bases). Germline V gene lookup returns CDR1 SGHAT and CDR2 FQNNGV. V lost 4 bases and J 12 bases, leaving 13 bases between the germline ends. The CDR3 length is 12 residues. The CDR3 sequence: CASSSRVYSQFF. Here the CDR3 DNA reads TGTGCCAGCAGCTCCAGGGTTTACTCGCAGTTCTTC. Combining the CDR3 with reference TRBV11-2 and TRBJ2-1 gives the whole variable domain EAGVAQSPRYKIIEKRQSVAFWCNPISGHATLYWYQQILGQGPKLLIQFQNNGVVDDSQLPKDRFSAERLKGVDSTLKIQPAKLEDSAVYLCASSSRVYSQFFGPGTRLTVL.

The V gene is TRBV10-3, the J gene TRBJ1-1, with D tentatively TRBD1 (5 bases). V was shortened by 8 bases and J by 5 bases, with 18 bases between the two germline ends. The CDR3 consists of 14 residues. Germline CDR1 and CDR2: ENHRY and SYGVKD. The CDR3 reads CAIGGEGSVTEAFF. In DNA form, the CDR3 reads TGTGCCATCGGGGGGGAAGGGTCGGTAACTGAAGCTTTCTTT.

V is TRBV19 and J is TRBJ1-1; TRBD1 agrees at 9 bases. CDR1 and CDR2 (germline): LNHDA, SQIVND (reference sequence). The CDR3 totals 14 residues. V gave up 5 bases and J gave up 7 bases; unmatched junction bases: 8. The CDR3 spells CASSSRTGASEAFF. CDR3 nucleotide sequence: TGTGCCAGTAGTTCCCGGACAGGGGCCAGTGAAGCTTTCTTT.

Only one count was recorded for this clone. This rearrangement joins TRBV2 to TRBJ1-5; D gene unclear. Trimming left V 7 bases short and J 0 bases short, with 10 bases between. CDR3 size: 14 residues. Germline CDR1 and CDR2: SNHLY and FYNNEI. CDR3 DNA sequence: TGTGCCAGCATGTTGGACTATAGCAATCAGCCCCAGCATTTT. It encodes CASMLDYSNQPQHF.